A selection of T cell receptor beta chains follows, all from one sample in a study of a mutant IDH1 vaccine in newly diagnosed glioma. These receptors' antigens are unknown. Generated by immunoSEQ multiplex PCR, the TCRdb table keeps only in-frame clones and is missing some. The sample includes about 25,000 clones, 77% of them seen just once. The input for sequencing was PBMCs, taken from a glioma patient whose treatment included an IDH1 peptide vaccine. Receptors were obtained from a man between 40 and 49 years old with glioma. Both conserved end residues are part of each CDR3. D genes are given only for firm matches. Clone size appears in some rows only: once, few, many, or a class for an expanded clone.

>NA|TRBV9|NA|TRBJ2-5
TGTGCCAGCAGCGTAGTCAACGGCGAGACCCAGTACTTC
CASSVVNGETQYF
>NA|TRBV29-1|TRBD2|TRBJ2-5
TGCAGCGCCGGGACTAGCGCCCAACGGGGAGAGACCCAGTACTTC
CSAGTSAQRGETQYF
>once|TRBV6-4|NA|TRBJ2-3
TGTGCCAGCAGACTGCAGGGGAGCGCAGATACGCAGTATTTT
CASRLQGSADTQYF
>NA|TRBV6-1|NA|TRBJ2-3
TGTGCCAGCAGTGACGGGGACATACGTAATACGCAGTATTTT
CASSDGDIRNTQYF
>NA|TRBV21-1|NA|TRBJ2-2
TGTGCCAGCAGCAACGGGGCGGGAGGATATCCCGGGGAGCTGTTTTTT
CASSNGAGGYPGELFF
>few|TRBV5-1|TRBD2|TRBJ2-5
TGCGCCAGCAGCTTGGACGGGGGAGGGAAGACCCAGTACTTC
CASSLDGGGKTQYF
>NA|TRBV6-1|TRBD1|TRBJ1-1
TGTGCCAGCAGACAGGGGAAGGACACTGAAGCTTTCTTT
CASRQGKDTEAFF
>NA|TRBV2|TRBD2|TRBJ2-2
TGTGCCAGCAGGTTCCTGGCGGGAGATTATACCGGGGAGCTGTTTTTT
CASRFLAGDYTGELFF
>once|TRBV27|NA|TRBJ1-1
TGTGCCAGCAGTTTTCTGGGGGGAACGGACACTGAAGCTTTCTTT
CASSFLGGTDTEAFF
>NA|TRBV27|NA|TRBJ1-2
TGTGCCAGCAGTTTAGACAGCATCAACTATGGCTACACCTTC
CASSLDSINYGYTF
>NA|TRBV29-1|NA|TRBJ2-1
TGCAGCGTTCCCGGTAGTTTACGTGAGCAGTTCTTC
CSVPGSLREQFF
>NA|TRBV5-1|NA|TRBJ1-4
TGCGCCAGCAGCGCCGGTGGCTCTAATGAAAAACTGTTTTTT
CASSAGGSNEKLFF
>NA|TRBV29-1|NA|TRBJ2-1
TGCAGCGGGAGAAGAGACAATGAGCAGTTCTTC
CSGRRDNEQFF
>NA|TRBV19|NA|TRBJ2-7
TGTGCCAGTAGTATAGGGGGGGTCGGGACCTACGAGCAGTACTTC
CASSIGGVGTYEQYF